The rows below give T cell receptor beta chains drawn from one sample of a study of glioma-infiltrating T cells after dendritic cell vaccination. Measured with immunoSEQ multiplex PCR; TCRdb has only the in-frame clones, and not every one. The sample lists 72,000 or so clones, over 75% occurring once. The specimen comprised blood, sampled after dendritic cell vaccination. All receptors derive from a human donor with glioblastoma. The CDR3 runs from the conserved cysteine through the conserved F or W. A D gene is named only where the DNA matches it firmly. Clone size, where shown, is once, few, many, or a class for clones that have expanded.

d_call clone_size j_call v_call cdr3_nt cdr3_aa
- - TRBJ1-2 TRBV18 TGTGCCAGCTCACCAGGGGGGGCTTCTGGCTACACCTTC CASSPGGASGYTF
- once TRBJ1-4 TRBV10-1 TGCGCCAGCAGTAGGGGGTCAACTAATGAAAAACTGTTTTTT CASSRGSTNEKLFF
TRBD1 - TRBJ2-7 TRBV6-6 TGTGCAGCGACAGGGCCATCCTACGAGCAGTACTTC CAATGPSYEQYF
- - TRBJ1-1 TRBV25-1 TGTGCCAGCAGACAGGAGCCCACTGAAGCTTTCTTT CASRQEPTEAFF
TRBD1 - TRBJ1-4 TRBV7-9 TGTGCCAGCAGCTCCCCGACAGGGGCGGATGAAAAACTGTTTTTT CASSSPTGADEKLFF
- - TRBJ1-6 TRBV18 TGTGCCAGCTCTCCCACAGGGATAACCTATAATTCACCCCTCCACTTT CASSPTGITYNSPLHF
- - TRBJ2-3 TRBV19 TGTGCCAGTACCCGGCAGGCGTACACAGATACGCAGTATTTT CASTRQAYTDTQYF
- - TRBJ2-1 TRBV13 TGTGCCAGCAGCTTAGATCAGGGGTTTTCGTACAATGAGCAGTTCTTC CASSLDQGFSYNEQFF
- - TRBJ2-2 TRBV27 TGTGCCAGCAGTTTACAAGATTCGGGCACCGGGGAGCTGTTTTTT CASSLQDSGTGELFF
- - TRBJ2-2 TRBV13 TGTGCCAGCACCCCCCCGAGCACCGGGGAGCTGTTTTTT CASTPPSTGELFF
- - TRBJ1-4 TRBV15 TGTGCCACCAGCAGAGGGACTCCCGCTACTAATGAAAAACTGTTTTTT CATSRGTPATNEKLFF
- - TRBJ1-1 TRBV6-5 TGTGCCAGCAGTTACCCCGGGAAGAACACTGAAGCTTTCTTT CASSYPGKNTEAFF
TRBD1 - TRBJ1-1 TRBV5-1 TGCGCCAGCAGCTCAGGACAGGGGCGAACTGAAGCTTTCTTT CASSSGQGRTEAFF